The 17 T cell receptor beta chains below were found in one sample sequenced in a study of spatial heterogeneity in lung cancer (dated by TCRdb to 2018 to 2020). The paper as a whole reports these results and caveats: The tumor nonsynonymous mutation count correlated with the number of expanded intratumoral alpha and beta TCRs.

To prepare the library, 5' RACE was applied. Sequencing was performed on a NextSeq 500. TCRdb reran the public reads through fastp at Q25 and MiXCR, keeping productive beta chains. Rows are combined by CDR3 protein, so each entry shows the most common genes and DNA. The table for this sample lists about 13,000 distinct CDR3 sequences; approximately 5.5% of them were counted only once. The biggest ten clones account for roughly a quarter of the sample. Which antigens these TCRs recognize remains unknown. The sample's time point, from its label and the paper: sample taken at primary tumor resection. Sequencing was performed on lung tumor tissue, taken at surgery. The receptors come from a male donor with early-stage non-small cell lung cancer.

Notes on this clonotype: The junction and the germline gene differ at one end; a read error may be behind it. A library made for alpha chains picked up this beta chain off target, so its size means little. V and J are TRBV29-1 and TRBJ2-2; the D gene could be TRBD1 or TRBD2 (5 bases each). The germline gives CDR1 SQVTM, CDR2 ANQGSEA. This CDR3 has 14 residues. This CDR3 is CCVRGTANTGELFF. The CDR3 DNA sequence: TGCTGCGTTCGGGGCACCGCGAACACCGGGGAGCTGTTTTTT.

This clonotype occurred many times. Since it is a stray read in a library aimed at alpha chains, this beta chain has a size that is not meaningful. The gene calls are TRBV7-8 and TRBJ1-6; no firm D call. V gave up 2 bases and J gave up 5 bases, with 7 bases separating them. Germline V gene sequence: CDR1 SGHVS, CDR2 FQNEAQ. The CDR3 totals 14 residues. Here the CDR3 DNA reads TGTGCCAGCAGCTTAAGTAGCGATAATTCACCCCTCCACTTT. Encoded protein: CASSLSSDNSPLHF.

As regards this clonotype: Because this beta chain is a stray read in a library intended to capture alpha chains, its abundance should not be given much weight. The CDR3 bases are TGTGCCACCAGTGATCCGGGACAGGATAACACCGGGGAGCTGTTTTTT. It yields the protein CATSDPGQDNTGELFF. The chain links TRBV24-1 to TRBJ2-2; 8 bases are shared with TRBD1. CDR3 length: 16 amino acids. Germline V gives CDR1 KGHDR, CDR2 SFDVKD. The J segment lost 2 bases and the V segment lost 3 bases, leaving 4 bases of the junction unmatched.

For this clonotype: Since the library was made to target alpha chains, this beta chain is a stray read and its abundance is not meaningful. The chain joins TRBV28 to TRBJ1-2, with D unresolved. Trimming stripped 5 bases from V and 7 bases from J, with 8 bases between. Germline CDR1 is MDHEN and CDR2 is SYDVKM. This CDR3 is built from 11 residues. Written as DNA, the CDR3 is TGTGCCAGCAGTGATCGTCGTGGCTACACCTTC. It codes for CASSDRRGYTF.

Note on this clonotype: This beta chain lies outside the target of a library built for alpha chains; its clone size means little. The V call is TRBV6-2 or TRBV6-3, the J call TRBJ1-5; 7 nucleotides line up with TRBD1. V lost 6 bases to trimming and J lost 2 bases; unmatched junction nucleotides: 4. Looked up from germline, CDR1 is MNHEY and CDR2 is SVGEGT. The CDR3 is 14 residues long. CDR3 sequence reads: CASSTGDGNQPQHF. Written as DNA, the CDR3 is TGTGCCAGCAGCACAGGGGATGGCAATCAGCCCCAGCATTTT.

This clonotype appeared many times. Within a library made for alpha chains, this beta chain is off target, and its count is uninformative. The chain joins TRBV11-2 to TRBJ2-5; D gene unclear. V was shortened by 5 bases and J by 4 bases, with 11 bases between the two germline ends. This CDR3 spans 13 amino acids. Per germline, CDR1 SGHAT and CDR2 FQNNGV. CDR3 sequence reads: CASSPDWAETQYF. In nucleotides, the CDR3 is TGTGCCAGCAGCCCCGACTGGGCAGAGACCCAGTACTTC. Combining the CDR3 with reference TRBV11-2 and TRBJ2-5 gives the whole variable domain EAGVAQSPRYKIIEKRQSVAFWCNPISGHATLYWYQQILGQGPKLLIQFQNNGVVDDSQLPKDRFSAERLKGVDSTLKIQPAKLEDSAVYLCASSPDWAETQYFGPGTRLLVL.

This clonotype was counted ten times or more. Because this beta chain is a stray read in a library intended to capture alpha chains, its abundance should not be given much weight. This sequence joins TRBV20-1 and TRBJ2-3; a possible D gene is TRBD1 (6 bases). Trimming stripped 0 bases from V and 4 bases from J, with 11 bases between. CDR3 length equals 14 residues. Germline CDR1 and CDR2: DFQATT and SNEGSKA (reference sequence). CDR3 loop: CSARDQGLSDTQYF. The DNA for the CDR3 is TGCAGTGCTAGAGATCAGGGGCTATCAGATACGCAGTATTTT.

This clonotype was counted at least ten times. A library made for alpha chains picked up this beta chain off target, so its size means little. This chain uses TRBV4-2 with TRBJ2-3; the D gene is possibly TRBD2 (6 bases). The germline gives CDR1 LGHNA, CDR2 YNFKEQ. The CDR3 extends over 17 amino acids. V was shortened by 4 bases and J by 1 base, with 18 bases between the two germline ends. The CDR3 reads CASSPREESRGTDTQYF. CDR3 in DNA: TGTGCCAGCAGCCCCAGGGAGGAAAGTAGGGGCACAGATACGCAGTATTTT.

About this clonotype: The size of this beta chain means little, since it is a stray read in a library made for alpha chains. V usage is TRBV28 and J usage is TRBJ1-6; no definite D call. The V gene lost 5 bases and the J gene lost 6 bases, with 5 bases spanning the gap. This CDR3 comprises 12 residues. The germline CDR1 and CDR2 sequences are MDHEN and SYDVKM. The CDR3 spells CASSNVNSPLHF. Written as DNA, the CDR3 is TGTGCCAGCAGTAACGTTAATTCACCCCTCCACTTT.

The table lists this clonotype with many counts. This beta chain came through as a stray read in a library set up for alpha chains, and its size says little. The chain employs TRBV27 and TRBJ1-2, with TRBD1 identical over 9 bases. Germline assignment: CDR1 MNHEY and CDR2 SMNVEV (reference sequence). Trimming at V came to 3 bases and at J to 8 bases, leaving 10 bases not matched to a gene. CDR3 length: 15 residues. The CDR3 nucleotides read TGTGCCAGCAGTTTGGAGGGACAGGGCTATAGCGGCTACACCTTC. Amino acid sequence: CASSLEGQGYSGYTF.

This clonotype was seen many times. Being off target in a library aimed at alpha chains, this beta chain has a size of little meaning. CDR3 nucleotide sequence: TGTGCCAGCAGGAGGACTAGGGGCACAGATACGCAGTATTTT. Its protein product is CASRRTRGTDTQYF. The chain uses TRBV3-1 and TRBJ2-3; 7 bases are a match to TRBD2. The CDR3 has 14 amino acids. Per germline, CDR1 LGHDT and CDR2 YNNKEL (reference sequence). The V segment lost 6 bases and the J segment 1 base; nucleotides outside the gene matches: 4.

There are many counts of this clonotype. This beta chain is an off-target read within a library intended for alpha chains, so its frequency means little. V and J are TRBV2 and TRBJ2-5, with a tentative D call TRBD1 (6 bases). In germline, CDR1 is SNHLY, CDR2 FYNNEI. Trimming took 4 bases from V and 0 from J, leaving 9 bases between them. CDR3 length: 14 amino acids. This chain's CDR3 is CASSARTDQETQYF. As DNA, the CDR3 is TGTGCCAGCAGTGCCCGGACAGACCAAGAGACCCAGTACTTC.

This clonotype occurred many times. A library made for alpha chains picked up this beta chain off target, so its size means little. The chain combines TRBV7-9 with TRBJ1-2, with a possible D match to TRBD1 (5 bases). Germline CDR1 is SEHNR and CDR2 is FQNEAQ (reference sequence). V lost 1 base and J 7 bases, leaving 13 bases between the germline ends. This CDR3 is built from 14 residues. CDR3 bases: TGTGCCAGCAGCTTAGAGTCGCAGGGAAGTGGCTACACCTTC. The encoded protein is CASSLESQGSGYTF.

This clonotype was detected a few times. Within a library made for alpha chains, this beta chain is off target, and its count is uninformative. The J gene is TRBJ2-7, the V gene TRBV20-1, with 8 bases matching TRBD1. The germline CDR1 and CDR2 sequences are DFQATT and SNEGSKA (reference sequence). After removal of 5 bases from V and 4 bases from J, the junction contained 10 bases not matched to a gene. The CDR3 runs to 14 residues. The chain's CDR3 is CSAPYTGGAYEQYF. The CDR3 DNA is TGCAGTGCTCCGTATACAGGGGGAGCATACGAGCAGTACTTC.

This clonotype was found a few times. The library was built for alpha chains, so this beta chain is an off-target read and its size means little. This chain joins TRBV6-2 or TRBV6-3 and TRBJ2-3; tentative D call: TRBD2 (6 bases). This CDR3 region has 18 residues. Between the trimmed V and J ends, which lost 7 bases and 5 bases, there was a span of 28 bases. Germline-derived CDR1 and CDR2 are MNHEY and SVGEGT. CDR3 amino acids: CASKRVFGTPERQDTQYF. In DNA form, the CDR3 reads TGTGCCAGCAAAAGGGTTTTCGGGACTCCTGAGCGGCAAGATACGCAGTATTTT.

There are many counts of this clonotype. Being off target in a library aimed at alpha chains, this beta chain has a size of little meaning. The chain uses TRBV4-3 and TRBJ2-3; TRBD2 matches 14 bases. J lost 2 bases, V lost 0 bases, and 13 bases had no gene match. CDR3 length: 21 residues. Looked up from germline, CDR1 is LGHNA and CDR2 is YSLEER. In nucleotides, the CDR3 is TGCGCCAGCAGCCAAGACTTCGGACTAGCGGGGGGACTTACTGTCACAGATACGCAGTATTTT. This encodes CASSQDFGLAGGLTVTDTQYF.

This clonotype was counted at least ten times. This beta chain came through as a stray read in a library set up for alpha chains, and its size says little. V and J are TRBV5-6 and TRBJ2-3; 7 nucleotides align to TRBD2. The CDR3 has 15 residues. Germline trimming cut 4 bases from V and 0 bases from J; bases unmatched to any gene: 5. CDR1 is SGHDT and CDR2 is YYEEEE in the germline V gene. The CDR3 spells CASSPGLSSTDTQYF. CDR3 coding DNA: TGTGCCAGCAGCCCGGGACTATCTAGCACAGATACGCAGTATTTT.